This passage covers 22 T cell receptor beta chains from one sample sequenced in a study of human T cells and chemical hapten exposure. Regarding time point: patch test 1, 2 weeks after DPC sensitization. Stated treatment: therapeutic diphenylcyclopropenone sensitization with weekly scalp DPC. Total RNA was isolated from unfractionated whole blood. One entry per CDR3 protein results from TCRdb running MiXCR on the RACE reads. The sample yields roughly 50,000 distinct CDR3 sequences, 11% seen once. The sample consisted of whole blood, taken in connection with sensitization to the hapten diphenylcyclopropenone (DPC). The receptors here all came from a woman in her thirties or forties with alopecia areata. Some clones in this sample may be carry-over from other donors' samples.

By sample fraction, this clonotype is medium-sized (0.01 to 0.1%). This chain connects TRBV28 to TRBJ2-1; D call uncertain. CDR1 is MDHEN and CDR2 is SYDVKM in the germline V gene. The CDR3 covers 14 residues. The V end was cut by 5 bases, the J end by 8 bases, with 16 bases between. CDR3 sequence: CASSALKVLYEQFF. The CDR3 DNA follows: TGTGCCAGCAGTGCACTGAAAGTTTTATATGAGCAGTTCTTC.

This clonotype was detected ten times or more. DNA of the CDR3: TGCAGCGTTGAAACAGAACCCTATGGCTACACCTTC. Amino acid sequence: CSVETEPYGYTF. The gene calls are TRBV29-1 and TRBJ1-2; no firm D call. CDR1 is SQVTM, CDR2 ANQGSEA, per germline. The CDR3 sequence is 12 residues long. Trimming pared 2 bases from V and 4 bases from J, leaving 8 bases between.

This clonotype was recorded a few times. This rearrangement joins TRBV30 to TRBJ1-5, with no clear D. The CDR3 length is 17 residues. Germline CDR1 is GTSNPN and CDR2 is SVGIG (reference sequence). V lost 4 bases, J lost 0 bases, and 19 bases lay in between. As DNA, the CDR3 is TGTGCCTGGAAAGACTCATCCCCGGGGTTTAGCAATCAGCCCCAGCATTTT. It yields the protein CAWKDSSPGFSNQPQHF. Combining the CDR3 with reference TRBV30 and TRBJ1-5 gives the whole variable domain SQTIHQWPATLVQPVGSPLSLECTVEGTSNPNLYWYRQAAGRGLQLLFYSVGIGQISSEVPQNLSASRPQDRQFILSSKKLLLSDSGFYLCAWKDSSPGFSNQPQHFGDGTRLSIL.

This clonotype was counted only a few times. The rearrangement uses TRBV19 and TRBJ2-1, with TRBD1 matching 8 bases. After removal of 6 bases from V and 5 bases from J, the junction contained 9 bases not matched to a gene. Germline lookup yields CDR1 LNHDA and CDR2 SQIVND (reference sequence). The CDR3 consists of 15 residues. The DNA for the CDR3 is TGTGCCAGTAGCCTCCGGGACAGGTGGGACAATGAGCAGTTCTTC. It encodes CASSLRDRWDNEQFF.

This clonotype was counted many times. V is TRBV12-3 or TRBV12-4 and J is TRBJ1-4, with D unresolved. The CDR3 spans 15 residues. V lost 0 bases to trimming and J lost 5 bases, with 10 bases between them. CDR3 sequence: CASSLAFGPNEKLFF. For the CDR3, the DNA is TGTGCCAGCAGTTTAGCTTTCGGGCCGAATGAAAAACTGTTTTTT.

With respect to this clonotype: An end of the junction does not agree with germline; a read error may underlie this. This chain joins TRBV11-2 and TRBJ1-2; possibly TRBD1 for D (5 bases). The germline CDR1 and CDR2 sequences are SGHAT and FQNNGV. This CDR3 is 12 amino acids long. The CDR3 spells CASTLDQMDTTF. CDR3 sequence (DNA): TGTGCCAGCACCTTAGATCAGATGGACACAACCTTC.

The V gene is TRBV7-2, the J gene TRBJ1-5; D ambiguous. The CDR3 is made up of 13 amino acids. CDR1 is SGHTA, CDR2 FQGNSA, per germline. The V end was cut by 2 bases, the J end by 5 bases, with 7 bases between. In DNA form, the CDR3 reads TGTGCCAGCAGCTTAATAGCGGATCAGCCCCAGCATTTT. Amino acid sequence: CASSLIADQPQHF. Looking up the rest from reference TRBV7-2 and TRBJ1-5 gives the full variable domain: GAGVSQSPSNKVTEKGKDVELRCDPISGHTALYWYRQSLGQGLEFLIYFQGNSAPDKSGLPSDRFSAERTGGSVSTLTIQRTQQEDSAVYLCASSLIADQPQHFGDGTRLSIL.

The V and J genes are TRBV9 and TRBJ2-5; 9 bases are shared with TRBD2. Germline V gives CDR1 SGDLS, CDR2 YYNGEE. After removal of 4 bases from V and 3 bases from J, the junction contained 10 bases not matched to a gene. This CDR3 has 16 residues. For the CDR3, the DNA is TGTGCCAGCAGCCTCCAAGCGGGGGGCTCTGAAGAGACCCAGTACTTC. Its protein product is CASSLQAGGSEETQYF.

V is TRBV2 and J is TRBJ2-2; D call uncertain. This CDR3 has 14 residues. Trimming took off 4 bases at V and 5 bases at J, with 11 bases between the two ends. Germline lookup yields CDR1 SNHLY and CDR2 FYNNEI. CDR3 DNA: TGTGCCAGCAGTGCGGACGGAAGGACCGGGGAGCTGTTTTTT. It is translated as CASSADGRTGELFF.

The chain is built from TRBV29-1 and TRBJ1-6, with a possible D match to TRBD1 (6 bases). Trimming cost V 4 bases and J 7 bases, with 11 bases left between them. CDR1 SQVTM and CDR2 ANQGSEA come from the germline V gene. CDR3 length: 13 amino acids. CDR3 protein: CSVAQGTNSPLHF. CDR3 bases: TGCAGCGTTGCTCAGGGGACGAATTCACCCCTCCACTTT.

The table lists this clonotype with many counts. The J gene is TRBJ2-7, the V gene TRBV27; 7 bases agree with TRBD1. CDR1 is MNHEY, CDR2 SMNVEV, per germline (reference sequence). Germline trimming cut 1 base from V and 2 bases from J; bases unmatched to any gene: 11. The CDR3 length is 17 residues. CDR3 loop: CASSLYPPRQGPYEQYF. The CDR3 nucleotides read TGTGCCAGCAGTTTATATCCCCCTCGACAGGGACCCTACGAGCAGTACTTC.

This clonotype was recorded at least ten times. The V and J genes are TRBV27 and TRBJ2-5; no clear D gene. The length of the CDR3 is 15 residues. The V and J ends lost 6 bases and 0 bases respectively, with 14 bases between them. Germline CDR1 MNHEY, CDR2 SMNVEV (reference sequence). The CDR3 bases are TGTGCCAGCAGCCCTTGGGTTTCTCACCAAGAGACCCAGTACTTC. This encodes CASSPWVSHQETQYF.

This chain connects TRBV29-1 to TRBJ1-2; D not resolved. The V gene's germline CDR1 is SQVTM and CDR2 ANQGSEA. CDR3 length: 14 residues. Trimming shortened V by 4 bases and J by 5 bases, and 17 bases separated the two germline ends. Written as DNA, the CDR3 is TGCAGCGTTGTTCCCGAGACAAGTCCTTATGGCTACACCTTC. Its protein product is CSVVPETSPYGYTF. Combining the CDR3 with reference TRBV29-1 and TRBJ1-2 gives the whole variable domain SAVISQKPSRDICQRGTSLTIQCQVDSQVTMMFWYRQQPGQSLTLIATANQGSEATYESGFVIDKFPISRPNLTFSTLTVSNMSPEDSSIYLCSVVPETSPYGYTFGSGTRLTVV.

This clonotype was detected ten times or more. The chain carries TRBV6-1 and TRBJ2-7, with D perhaps matching TRBD1 (6 bases). The CDR3 length is 14 residues. From germline, CDR1 is MNHNS and CDR2 SASEGT. V shed 4 bases and J shed 3 bases, with 13 bases lying between them. The chain's CDR3 is CASSVSGHLYEQYF. CDR3 DNA: TGTGCCAGCAGTGTGTCGGGACACCTCTACGAGCAGTACTTC.

This clonotype was counted ten times or more. V and J are TRBV29-1 and TRBJ1-1; 7 bases agree with TRBD1. With V trimmed by 4 bases and J by 1 base, 6 bases remained unmatched. Germline CDR1 reads SQVTM; CDR2 reads ANQGSEA. The CDR3 is 14 amino acids. The CDR3 DNA reads TGCAGCGTTGTCGACAGGGAAAGGAACACTGAAGCTTTCTTT. It encodes CSVVDRERNTEAFF.

This clonotype was detected only a few times. The chain carries TRBV7-9 and TRBJ2-1, with D perhaps matching TRBD1 or TRBD2 (5 bases each). Trimming removed 5 bases from V and 2 bases from J, with 13 bases in between. Germline V gives CDR1 SEHNR, CDR2 FQNEAQ (reference sequence). This CDR3 contains 15 residues. CDR3 sequence (DNA): TGTGCCAGCAGCCCCCCAGGGACGGCCTACAATGAGCAGTTCTTC. Its protein product is CASSPPGTAYNEQFF.

The chain couples TRBV7-9 to TRBJ1-2; D is undetermined. V lost 2 bases, J lost 3 bases, and 10 bases lay in between. CDR1 and CDR2 from the germline V gene are SEHNR and FQNEAQ (reference sequence). The CDR3 totals 14 residues. CDR3 nucleotides: TGTGCCAGCAGCTTAATGATGGATTACTATGGCTACACCTTC. Amino acid sequence: CASSLMMDYYGYTF.

This clonotype was recorded at least ten times. The chain is built from TRBV6-6 and TRBJ1-5, with no clear D. V lost 0 bases and J 0 bases, leaving 15 bases between the germline ends. From germline, CDR1 is MNHNY and CDR2 SVGAGI (reference sequence). CDR3 length equals 18 residues. CDR3 protein: CASSYSARGRFSNQPQHF. The CDR3 DNA sequence: TGTGCCAGCAGTTACTCGGCACGCGGACGGTTTAGCAATCAGCCCCAGCATTTT.

This clonotype was seen at least ten times. This sequence joins TRBV7-6 and TRBJ2-5, with a possible D match to TRBD2 (5 bases). The V end was cut by 6 bases, the J end by 3 bases, with 11 bases between. CDR1 and CDR2 (germline): SGHVS, FNYEAQ. This CDR3 is 13 amino acids long. CDR3 protein: CASSLAREETQYF. CDR3 DNA sequence: TGTGCCAGCAGTCTAGCTCGGGAAGAGACCCAGTACTTC.

The chain uses TRBV19 and TRBJ1-5; TRBD1 might be the D (5 bases). CDR3 length equals 15 residues. Germline assignment: CDR1 LNHDA and CDR2 SQIVND (reference sequence). V lost 2 bases, J lost 2 bases, and 10 bases lay in between. The CDR3 DNA reads TGTGCCAGTAGTATATTGCAGGGAGGCAATCAGCCCCAGCATTTT. Protein product: CASSILQGGNQPQHF. The whole variable domain, filled in from reference TRBV19 and TRBJ1-5, reads DGGITQSPKYLFRKEGQNVTLSCEQNLNHDAMYWYRQDPGQGLRLIYYSQIVNDFQKGDIAEGYSVSREKKESFPLTVTSAQKNPTAFYLCASSILQGGNQPQHFGDGTRLSIL.

The chain has TRBV11-3 and TRBJ2-1; TRBD2 aligns across 10 bases. V trimming: 6 bases; J trimming: 8 bases; junction bases outside the gene matches: 13. The CDR3 has 16 residues. The germline V gene encodes CDR1 SGHNT and CDR2 YENEEA. CDR3 nucleotide sequence: TGTGCCAGCAGATACCGCGGACTAGCGGATACCTATGAGCAGTTCTTC. Its translation is CASRYRGLADTYEQFF.

The chain is built from TRBV4-2 and TRBJ2-3; a weak D match, TRBD2 (5 bases). Trimming pared 1 base from V and 0 bases from J, leaving 8 bases between. The CDR3 is 15 amino acids. Per the germline V gene, CDR1 is LGHNA and CDR2 is YNFKEQ. As DNA, the CDR3 is TGTGCCAGCAGCCAAGGTCAGCGGAGCACAGATACGCAGTATTTT. This encodes CASSQGQRSTDTQYF.